This entry lists 28 T cell receptor beta chains sequenced from one sample in a study of blood T cell repertoires in COVID-19. Here immunoSEQ multiplex PCR was the method, and the copy in TCRdb shows in-frame clones only, minus some. This sample yields 380,000 or so clones, of which around 92% are seen a single time; roughly 1.2% belongs to the top ten. The source material was peripheral blood. The source is a man aged 35 to 55 with acute or convalescent COVID-19.

The chain links TRBV10-2 to TRBJ2-1; TRBD2 matches 8 bases. The J segment lost 7 bases and the V segment lost 3 bases, leaving 8 bases of the junction unmatched. The CDR3 has 15 residues. The V gene's germline CDR1 is WSHSY and CDR2 SAAADI. The CDR3 nucleotides read TGCGCCAGCAGTGACCCCGGGAGGGCCAGTAATGAGCAGTTCTTC. This codes for CASSDPGRASNEQFF.

This clone has only one observation. The chain has TRBV6-2 or TRBV6-3 and TRBJ1-1; 7 nucleotides line up with TRBD1. CDR3 size: 16 residues. The V gene's germline CDR1 is MNHEY and CDR2 SVGEGT. V dropped 2 bases and J dropped 2; count of bases not matched to a gene: 8. CDR3 in DNA: TGTGCCAGCAGTTACACGCCCGGACAGGTTAACACTGAAGCTTTCTTT. Amino acid sequence: CASSYTPGQVNTEAFF.

V is TRBV27 and J is TRBJ1-1; 7 bases fit TRBD1. Germline values: CDR1 MNHEY, CDR2 SMNVEV (reference sequence). The CDR3 extends over 15 amino acids. V was clipped by 5 bases and J by 2 bases; unmatched bases: 8. CDR3 in amino acids: CASSPRDRRNTEAFF. The DNA for the CDR3 is TGTGCCAGCAGTCCCAGGGACAGAAGAAACACTGAAGCTTTCTTT.

The V gene is TRBV19, the J gene TRBJ1-5, with D possibly matching TRBD1 (5 bases). V was shortened by 7 bases and J by 0 bases, with 16 bases between the two germline ends. This CDR3 region has 16 residues. Per germline, CDR1 LNHDA and CDR2 SQIVND (reference sequence). DNA of the CDR3: TGTGCCAGTACCCCCCGGGGGGGATATAGCAATCAGCCCCAGCATTTT. Translation gives CASTPRGGYSNQPQHF.

J is TRBJ1-2 and V is TRBV4-3, with 8 positions matching TRBD1. CDR1 and CDR2 (germline): LGHNA, YSLEER. The CDR3 has 18 amino acids. The V segment lost 0 bases and the J segment 4 bases; nucleotides outside the gene matches: 13. The CDR3: CASSQDFGWTGRVYGYTF. For the CDR3, the DNA is TGCGCCAGCAGCCAAGATTTCGGTTGGACAGGGCGGGTCTATGGCTACACCTTC.

The chain links TRBV7-9 to TRBJ2-1; 7 bases are shared with TRBD1. Germline lookup yields CDR1 SEHNR and CDR2 FQNEAQ (reference sequence). The CDR3 is 14 amino acids. V lost 5 bases, J lost 10 bases, and 11 bases stayed unmatched. The CDR3 here is CASSHRTGAREQFF. Written as DNA, the CDR3 is TGTGCCAGCAGCCATCGGACAGGTGCTAGGGAGCAGTTCTTC.

The chain carries TRBV28 and TRBJ2-7; 10 bases line up with TRBD1. The V gene end was trimmed by 3 bases and the J gene end by 9 bases; junction bases not matched to a gene: 14. The CDR3 has 16 amino acids. Per germline, CDR1 MDHEN and CDR2 SYDVKM. In nucleotides, the CDR3 is TGTGCCAGCAGTTTCTCAGACAGGGGGCGCTTATTCGTGCAGTACTTC. Translating gives CASSFSDRGRLFVQYF. Full variable domain (missing parts from reference TRBV28 and TRBJ2-7): DVKVTQSSRYLVKRTGEKVFLECVQDMDHENMFWYRQDPGLGLRLIYFSYDVKMKEKGDIPEGYSVSREKKERFSLILESASTNQTSMYLCASSFSDRGRLFVQYFGPGTRLTVT.

The rearrangement joins TRBV20-1 to TRBJ2-7; D gene ambiguous. The CDR3 extends over 11 amino acids. Germline V lookup: CDR1 DFQATT, CDR2 SNEGSKA (reference sequence). V was clipped by 3 bases and J by 3 bases, with 6 bases between them. The CDR3 nucleotides read TGCAGTGCTAGCCAGGTCTACGAGCAGTACTTC. Translating it yields CSASQVYEQYF.

This clone appeared a single time. CDR3: CASGLGGLAQPQHF. As DNA, the CDR3 is TGTGCTAGTGGTTTGGGGGGGCTGGCGCAGCCCCAGCATTTT. The rearrangement links TRBV12-5 to TRBJ1-5; D is possibly TRBD1 (6 bases). Germline V gives CDR1 LGHNT, CDR2 FRNRAP. The V gene lost 1 base and the J gene lost 7 bases, with 11 bases spanning the gap. The CDR3 extends over 14 amino acids.

V gene TRBV5-1 combines with J gene TRBJ2-7; a weak D match, TRBD1 (6 bases). In germline, CDR1 is SGHRS, CDR2 YFSETQ. V was pared by 3 bases and J by 2 bases, with 15 bases between. This CDR3 contains 15 residues. The CDR3 DNA follows: TGCGCCAGCAGCTCAAATACAGGGAGCCCCTACGAGCAGTACTTC. This codes for CASSSNTGSPYEQYF.

V is TRBV18 and J is TRBJ2-1; the match to TRBD2 covers 8 bases. CDR3 length equals 16 residues. V gave up 6 bases and J gave up 7 bases; unmatched junction bases: 14. Germline values: CDR1 KGHSH, CDR2 LQKENI. CDR3 loop: CASSSQRGRALNEQFF. CDR3 DNA sequence: TGTGCCAGCTCCTCTCAGCGGGGGAGGGCCTTAAATGAGCAGTTCTTC.

A single count supports this clone. The V and J genes are TRBV18 and TRBJ1-2, with a tentative D call TRBD1 (5 bases). This CDR3 spans 13 amino acids. Germline lookup yields CDR1 KGHSH and CDR2 LQKENI. Deletions cut 1 base from V and 6 bases from J, with 9 bases between. The CDR3 reads CASSPRSRDGYTF. The CDR3 DNA reads TGTGCCAGCTCACCACGTAGCAGGGATGGCTACACCTTC.

J is TRBJ1-2 and V is TRBV28; D not resolved. Germline-derived CDR1 and CDR2 are MDHEN and SYDVKM. Trimming removed 4 bases at V and 4 bases at J, with 16 bases between. The CDR3 is made up of 15 amino acids. CDR3 sequence (DNA): TGTGCCAGCAGTTCACCCCCGGCGGGTAGCTATGGCTACACCTTC. As protein: CASSSPPAGSYGYTF.

The chain has TRBV28 and TRBJ2-1, with D perhaps TRBD1 (6 bases). Germline CDR1 and CDR2: MDHEN and SYDVKM. The CDR3 loop spans 14 amino acids. V lost 6 bases, J lost 1 base, and 10 bases lay in between. Here the CDR3 reads CASRGTSSYNEQFF. The DNA for the CDR3 is TGTGCCAGCAGAGGGACATCATCCTACAATGAGCAGTTCTTC. Based on the CDR3 plus reference TRBV28 and TRBJ2-1, the full variable domain is DVKVTQSSRYLVKRTGEKVFLECVQDMDHENMFWYRQDPGLGLRLIYFSYDVKMKEKGDIPEGYSVSREKKERFSLILESASTNQTSMYLCASRGTSSYNEQFFGPGTRLTVL.

This chain joins TRBV25-1 and TRBJ1-6; D may be TRBD1 (6 bases). This CDR3 region has 13 residues. In germline, CDR1 is MGHDK, CDR2 SYGVNS. V lost 9 bases and J 5 bases, leaving 11 bases between the germline ends. CDR3 amino acids: CASRQANNSPLHF. The CDR3 DNA sequence: TGTGCCAGTAGACAGGCCAATAATTCACCCCTCCACTTT.

The chain joins TRBV7-9 to TRBJ2-5; 8 nucleotides match TRBD1. With V trimmed by 3 bases and J by 2 bases, 2 bases remained unmatched. CDR3 length: 14 amino acids. The V gene's germline CDR1 is SEHNR and CDR2 FQNEAQ (reference sequence). CDR3 residues: CASSFWTGQETQYF. CDR3 in DNA: TGTGCCAGCAGCTTTTGGACAGGGCAAGAGACCCAGTACTTC.

This chain connects TRBV4-1 to TRBJ2-3; 11 nucleotides agree with TRBD2. The CDR3 is 15 amino acids. V was clipped by 1 base and J by 3 bases; unmatched bases: 0. From germline, CDR1 is MGHRA and CDR2 YSYEKL. The CDR3 loop is CASSQGLAGTDTQYF. CDR3 nucleotide sequence: TGCGCCAGCAGCCAAGGACTAGCGGGAACAGATACGCAGTATTTT.

V and J are TRBV7-9 and TRBJ2-2; D remains unclear. The CDR3 consists of 12 residues. Germline CDR1 and CDR2: SEHNR and FQNEAQ (reference sequence). V dropped 5 bases and J dropped 6 bases, with 7 bases sitting between them. The CDR3 protein is CASSPTAGELFF. CDR3 coding DNA: TGTGCCAGCAGCCCGACTGCCGGGGAGCTGTTTTTT.

The chain employs TRBV5-4 and TRBJ1-3; D might be TRBD1 (5 bases). The germline gives CDR1 SGHNT, CDR2 YYREEE (reference sequence). The CDR3 loop spans 14 amino acids. The V and J ends lost 1 base and 8 bases respectively, with 13 bases between them. The CDR3 coding sequence is TGTGCCAGCAGCTTGAGACCAGCGGGGGACACCATATATTTT. It encodes CASSLRPAGDTIYF.

This chain links TRBV5-1 with TRBJ1-1; no clear D. Trimming removed 1 base from V and 5 bases from J, with 9 bases in between. This CDR3 spans 13 amino acids. Germline V gene data show CDR1 as SGHRS and CDR2 as YFSETQ. CDR3: CASSLQDWTEAFF. CDR3 coding DNA: TGCGCCAGCAGCTTGCAGGACTGGACTGAAGCTTTCTTT.

This clone was counted once. The J gene is TRBJ2-5, the V gene TRBV6-5; 9 nucleotides line up with TRBD1. The ends lost 6 bases at V and 1 base at J; junction bases unmatched: 6. The germline CDR1 and CDR2 sequences are MNHEY and SVGAGI. The CDR3 runs to 15 residues. The CDR3 loop is CASRKDRGGQETQYF. For the CDR3, the DNA is TGTGCCAGCAGAAAAGACAGGGGGGGCCAAGAGACCCAGTACTTC.

J is TRBJ2-3 and V is TRBV11-2, with TRBD2 as a possible D gene (5 bases). V dropped 5 bases and J dropped 8 bases, with 17 bases sitting between them. The germline V gene encodes CDR1 SGHAT and CDR2 FQNNGV. The CDR3 loop spans 14 amino acids. The CDR3 DNA reads TGTGCCAGCAGCCCAACCCCGGGAAGCGGTACGCAGTATTTT. This gives the protein CASSPTPGSGTQYF.

The chain employs TRBV7-9 and TRBJ2-7, with 7 bases lining up with TRBD1. Germline-derived CDR1 and CDR2 are SEHNR and FQNEAQ (reference sequence). V shed 7 bases, J shed 3 bases, and the junction held 6 bases outside the gene matches. The CDR3 extends over 13 amino acids. The CDR3 is CASTLDRNYEQYF. CDR3 nucleotide sequence: TGTGCCAGCACCTTGGACAGGAACTACGAGCAGTACTTC.

The chain joins TRBV11-2 to TRBJ2-7; D may be TRBD1 (6 bases). Trimming removed 1 base from V and 6 bases from J, with 16 bases in between. The CDR3 is 15 amino acids. Germline CDR1 reads SGHAT; CDR2 reads FQNNGV. The CDR3 spells CASSLGSGRGPEQYF. The CDR3 region has the DNA TGTGCCAGCAGCTTAGGTTCGGGCAGGGGCCCCGAGCAGTACTTC. The full variable domain, rest sourced from reference TRBV11-2 and TRBJ2-7, is EAGVAQSPRYKIIEKRQSVAFWCNPISGHATLYWYQQILGQGPKLLIQFQNNGVVDDSQLPKDRFSAERLKGVDSTLKIQPAKLEDSAVYLCASSLGSGRGPEQYFGPGTRLTVT.

The rearrangement joins TRBV11-3 to TRBJ2-5, with 10 nucleotides matching TRBD2. The CDR3 is 15 residues long. Germline V lookup: CDR1 SGHNT, CDR2 YENEEA. V lost 5 bases and J lost 5; bases outside the gene matches: 8. Here the CDR3 reads CASSLGLAGVETQYF. CDR3 in DNA: TGTGCCAGCAGCCTCGGGCTAGCGGGAGTCGAGACCCAGTACTTC.

The chain combines TRBV5-6 with TRBJ1-2; 10 bases agree with TRBD1. CDR1 is SGHDT, CDR2 YYEEEE, per germline. J lost 2 bases, V lost 4 bases, and 8 bases had no gene match. The CDR3 loop spans 16 amino acids. CDR3 residues: CASSIGGTGVNYGYTF. The DNA for the CDR3 is TGTGCCAGCAGCATTGGGGGGACAGGGGTGAACTATGGCTACACCTTC.

The chain has TRBV10-3 and TRBJ2-7; 13 bases map to TRBD2. The CDR3 has 15 residues. Trimming took 6 bases from V and 6 from J; bases not matched to a gene: 8. The V gene's germline CDR1 is ENHRY and CDR2 SYGVKD. CDR3 sequence (DNA): TGTGCCATCAGCCCGGGGACTAGCGGGACAGGCGAGCAGTACTTC. Translated, it gives CAISPGTSGTGEQYF.

This clone was detected once. The CDR3 protein is CATSDLGAGEPFGSQFF. The CDR3 nucleotides are TGTGCCACCAGTGATTTGGGAGCGGGCGAGCCTTTCGGCTCCCAGTTCTTC. The chain has TRBV24-1 and TRBJ2-1; D perhaps matches TRBD2 (6 bases). Germline V lookup: CDR1 KGHDR, CDR2 SFDVKD. V dropped 0 bases and J dropped 13 bases, with 24 bases sitting between them. The CDR3 sequence is 17 residues long.